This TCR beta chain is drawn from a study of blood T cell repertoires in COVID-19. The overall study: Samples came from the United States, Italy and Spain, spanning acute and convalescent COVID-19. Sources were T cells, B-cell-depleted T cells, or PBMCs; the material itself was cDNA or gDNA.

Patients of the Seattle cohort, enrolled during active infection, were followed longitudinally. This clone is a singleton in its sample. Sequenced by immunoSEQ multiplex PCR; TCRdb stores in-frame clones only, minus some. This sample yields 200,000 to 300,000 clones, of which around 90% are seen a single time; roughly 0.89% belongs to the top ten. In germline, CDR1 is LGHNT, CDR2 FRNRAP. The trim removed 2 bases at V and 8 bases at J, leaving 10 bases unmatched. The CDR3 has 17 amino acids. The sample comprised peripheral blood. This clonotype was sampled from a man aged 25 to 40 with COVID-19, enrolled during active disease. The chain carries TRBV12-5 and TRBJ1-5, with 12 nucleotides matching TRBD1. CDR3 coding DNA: TGTGCTAGTGGTTTGTCTCCGGGACAGGGGGCGGCTGAGCCCCAGCATTTT. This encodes CASGLSPGQGAAEPQHF.